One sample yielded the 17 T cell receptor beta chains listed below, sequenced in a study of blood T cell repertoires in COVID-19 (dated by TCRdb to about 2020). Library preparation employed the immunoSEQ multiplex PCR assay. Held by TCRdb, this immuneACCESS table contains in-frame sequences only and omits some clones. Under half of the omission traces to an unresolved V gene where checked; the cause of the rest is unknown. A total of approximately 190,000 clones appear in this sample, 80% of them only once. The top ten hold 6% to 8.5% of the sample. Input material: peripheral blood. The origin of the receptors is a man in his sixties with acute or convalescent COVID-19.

This CDR3 is CASSWVGQPQHF. Here the CDR3 DNA reads TGTGCCAGCAGTTGGGTGGGCCAGCCCCAGCATTTT. The chain recombines TRBV12-3 or TRBV12-4 with TRBJ1-5; D ambiguous. The CDR3 loop spans 12 amino acids. Trimming stripped 4 bases from V and 7 bases from J, with 8 bases between.

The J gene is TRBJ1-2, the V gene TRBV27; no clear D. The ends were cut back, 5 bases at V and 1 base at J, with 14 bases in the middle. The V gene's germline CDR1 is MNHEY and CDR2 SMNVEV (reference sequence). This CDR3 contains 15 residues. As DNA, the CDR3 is TGTGCCAGCAGTCCCCGTGAGGGCCTTAACTATGGCTACACCTTC. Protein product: CASSPREGLNYGYTF.

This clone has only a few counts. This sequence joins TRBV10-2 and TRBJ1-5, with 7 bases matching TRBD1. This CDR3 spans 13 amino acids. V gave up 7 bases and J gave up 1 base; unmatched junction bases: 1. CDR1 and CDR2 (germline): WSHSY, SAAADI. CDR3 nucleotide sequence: TGCGCCAGCAAACAGGGGAGCAATCAGCCCCAGCATTTT. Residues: CASKQGSNQPQHF.

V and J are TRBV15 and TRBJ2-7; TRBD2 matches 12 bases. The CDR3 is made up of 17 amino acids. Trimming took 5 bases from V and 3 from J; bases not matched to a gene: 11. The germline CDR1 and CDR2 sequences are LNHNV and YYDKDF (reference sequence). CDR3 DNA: TGTGCCACCAGCCCTTTTTCGTTACTAGCGGGAGGCTACGAGCAGTACTTC. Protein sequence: CATSPFSLLAGGYEQYF.

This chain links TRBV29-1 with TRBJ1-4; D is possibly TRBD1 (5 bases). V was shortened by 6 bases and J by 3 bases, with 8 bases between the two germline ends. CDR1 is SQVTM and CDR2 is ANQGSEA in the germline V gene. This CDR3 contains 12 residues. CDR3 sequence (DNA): TGCAGCGTGTCCAGGGCTAATGAAAAACTGTTTTTT. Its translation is CSVSRANEKLFF.

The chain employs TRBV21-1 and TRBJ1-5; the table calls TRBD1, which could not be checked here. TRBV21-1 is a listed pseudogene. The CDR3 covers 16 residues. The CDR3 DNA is TGTGCCCGACCCGCGGGACTGACAGGGGACAGTCAGCCCCAGCATTTT. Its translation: CARPAGLTGDSQPQHF.

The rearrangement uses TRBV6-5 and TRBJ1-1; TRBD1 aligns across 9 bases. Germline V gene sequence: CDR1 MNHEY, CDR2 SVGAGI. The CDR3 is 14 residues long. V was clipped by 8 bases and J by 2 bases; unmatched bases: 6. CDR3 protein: CASDDRGLNTEAFF. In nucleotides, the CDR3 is TGTGCCAGCGACGACAGGGGGTTAAACACTGAAGCTTTCTTT.

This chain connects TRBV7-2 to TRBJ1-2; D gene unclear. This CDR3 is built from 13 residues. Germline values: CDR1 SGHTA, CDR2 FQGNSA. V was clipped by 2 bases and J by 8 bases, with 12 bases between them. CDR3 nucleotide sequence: TGTGCCAGCAGCTTATGGGGAGGGAGCGGCTACACCTTC. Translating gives CASSLWGGSGYTF.

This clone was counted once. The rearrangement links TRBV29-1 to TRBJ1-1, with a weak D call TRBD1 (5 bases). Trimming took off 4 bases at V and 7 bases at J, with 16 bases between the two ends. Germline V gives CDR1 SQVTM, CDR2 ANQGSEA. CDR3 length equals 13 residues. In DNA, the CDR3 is TGCAGCGTTGCGAGGACACTGAAGATTGAAGCTTTCTTT. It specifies CSVARTLKIEAFF.

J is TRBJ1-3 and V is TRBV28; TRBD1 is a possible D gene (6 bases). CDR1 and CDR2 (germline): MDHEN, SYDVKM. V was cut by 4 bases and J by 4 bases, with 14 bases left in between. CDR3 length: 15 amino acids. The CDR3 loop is CASSSPTGTGNTIYF. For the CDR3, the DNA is TGTGCCAGCAGTTCACCTACAGGGACCGGAAACACCATATATTTT.

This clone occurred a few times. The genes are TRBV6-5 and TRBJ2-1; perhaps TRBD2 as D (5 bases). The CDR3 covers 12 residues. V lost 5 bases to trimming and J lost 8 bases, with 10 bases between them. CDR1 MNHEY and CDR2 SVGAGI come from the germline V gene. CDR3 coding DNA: TGTGCCAGCAGTACGGGGTCCCATGAGCAGTTCTTC. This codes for CASSTGSHEQFF.

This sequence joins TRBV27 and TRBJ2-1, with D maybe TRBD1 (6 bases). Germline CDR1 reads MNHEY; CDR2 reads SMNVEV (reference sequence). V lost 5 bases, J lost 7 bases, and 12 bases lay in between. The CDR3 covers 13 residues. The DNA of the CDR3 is TGTGCCAGCAGTCGAGGACAGTCTAATGAGCAGTTCTTC. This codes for CASSRGQSNEQFF.

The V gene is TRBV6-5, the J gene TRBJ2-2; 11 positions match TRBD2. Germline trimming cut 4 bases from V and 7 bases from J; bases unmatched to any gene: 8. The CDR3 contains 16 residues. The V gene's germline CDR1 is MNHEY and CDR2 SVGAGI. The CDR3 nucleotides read TGTGCCAGCAGTTTACGTAGCGGGGGGGCGGACGGGGAGCTGTTTTTT. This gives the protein CASSLRSGGADGELFF.

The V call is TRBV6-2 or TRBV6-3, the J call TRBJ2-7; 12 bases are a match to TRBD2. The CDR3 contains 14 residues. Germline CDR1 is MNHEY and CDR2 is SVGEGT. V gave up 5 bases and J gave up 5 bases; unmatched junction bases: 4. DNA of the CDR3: TGTGCCAGCAGTACTAGCGGGGGGTCCCACGAGCAGTACTTC. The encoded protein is CASSTSGGSHEQYF.

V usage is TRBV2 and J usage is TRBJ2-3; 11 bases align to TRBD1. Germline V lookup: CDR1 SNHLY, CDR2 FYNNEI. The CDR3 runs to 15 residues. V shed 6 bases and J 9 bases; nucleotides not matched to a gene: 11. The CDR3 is CASRVGQGVEGTQYF. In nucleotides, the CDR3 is TGTGCCAGCAGGGTGGGACAGGGGGTAGAAGGAACGCAGTATTTT.

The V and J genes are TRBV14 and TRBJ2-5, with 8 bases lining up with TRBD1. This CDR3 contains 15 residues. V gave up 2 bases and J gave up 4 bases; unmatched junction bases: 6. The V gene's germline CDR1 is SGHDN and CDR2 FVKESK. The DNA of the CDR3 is TGTGCCAGCAGCCAAATACAGGGGGGCGGAGAGACCCAGTACTTC. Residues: CASSQIQGGGETQYF. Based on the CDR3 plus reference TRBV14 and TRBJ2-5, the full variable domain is EAGVTQFPSHSVIEKGQTVTLRCDPISGHDNLYWYRRVMGKEIKFLLHFVKESKQDESGMPNNRFLAERTGGTYSTLKVQPAELEDSGVYFCASSQIQGGGETQYFGPGTRLLVL.

The CDR3 is CASSQRESTDTQYF. The CDR3 region has the DNA TGTGCCAGCAGCCAACGGGAGAGCACAGATACGCAGTATTTT. The rearrangement joins TRBV6-5 to TRBJ2-3; D perhaps matches TRBD2 (6 bases). CDR1 and CDR2 from the germline V gene are MNHEY and SVGAGI. This CDR3 is 14 amino acids long. Trimming stripped 6 bases from V and 0 bases from J, with 10 bases between.